The next 15 T cell receptor beta chains were all read from a single sample in a study of T-cell memory formation after mild COVID-19 (dated by TCRdb to the early 2020s). Libraries were made using 5' RACE. Sequencing was carried out with an Illumina NovaSeq 6000. In-frame beta chains were kept once TCRdb had trimmed the public reads at Q25 with fastp and called clones with MiXCR. Each entry is one CDR3 protein sequence, shown with its most common DNA and genes. This sample comprises roughly 190,000 distinct CDR3 sequences, about 10% of them detected only once. In total, the top ten clones hold around 3.3% of the sample. The specimen was PBMCs or a T cell subset sorted from them (not recorded which). The receptors were sampled from a man between 18 and 35 years old who had mild COVID-19 (a few samples of this study predate the infection). The sample titles of this study are shuffled in the database, so cell type and time point are left out; the donor was told from shared clones.

This clonotype was found a few times. The CDR3 sequence: CASSRKSLSPAGELFF. Here the CDR3 DNA reads TGCGCCAGCAGTAGGAAGAGTTTGTCCCCTGCCGGGGAGCTGTTTTTT. This rearrangement joins TRBV4-3 to TRBJ2-2; unclear D gene. Trimming cost V 6 bases and J 6 bases, with 20 bases left between them. CDR1 LGHNA and CDR2 YSLEER come from the germline V gene. The CDR3 is 16 residues long.

The chain's CDR3 is CASSASRGDTGELFF. The CDR3 nucleotides read TGTGCCAGCAGTGCCTCCAGGGGTGACACCGGGGAGCTGTTTTTT. V is TRBV6-6 and J is TRBJ2-2; possibly TRBD1 for D (6 bases). Germline V gene sequence: CDR1 MNHNY, CDR2 SVGAGI (reference sequence). The CDR3 covers 15 residues. Trimming took off 5 bases at V and 3 bases at J, with 13 bases between the two ends.

This clonotype was detected only a few times. The chain joins TRBV14 to TRBJ2-5; the D gene is possibly TRBD2 (5 bases). The CDR3 runs to 14 residues. V was trimmed by 0 bases and J by 5 bases, leaving 10 bases between them. Germline lookup yields CDR1 SGHDN and CDR2 FVKESK. CDR3: CASSQDLARETQYF. CDR3 DNA: TGTGCCAGCAGCCAAGATCTAGCCCGCGAGACCCAGTACTTC. Full variable domain (rest looked up from reference TRBV14 and TRBJ2-5): EAGVTQFPSHSVIEKGQTVTLRCDPISGHDNLYWYRRVMGKEIKFLLHFVKESKQDESGMPNNRFLAERTGGTYSTLKVQPAELEDSGVYFCASSQDLARETQYFGPGTRLLVL.

This chain uses TRBV5-1 with TRBJ1-1; a possible D gene is TRBD1 (5 bases). This CDR3 spans 16 amino acids. Germline CDR1 SGHRS, CDR2 YFSETQ. The germline V and J ends were trimmed by 4 bases and 1 base, with 17 bases remaining between them. The chain's CDR3 is CASSPSRGTGNTEAFF. The CDR3 coding sequence is TGCGCCAGCAGCCCCTCACGCGGGACGGGGAACACTGAAGCTTTCTTT.

This clonotype was seen a handful of times. The chain is built from TRBV24-1 and TRBJ1-5, with D tentatively TRBD1 (5 bases). CDR1 and CDR2 (germline): KGHDR, SFDVKD. CDR3 length equals 15 residues. The ends were cut back, 9 bases at V and 1 base at J, with 15 bases in the middle. The CDR3 is CATRGGGRSNQPQHF. CDR3 nucleotide sequence: TGTGCCACCCGGGGGGGGGGACGGAGCAATCAGCCCCAGCATTTT.

The table lists this clonotype with a few counts. The V call is TRBV7-2, the J call TRBJ1-3; 7 positions agree with TRBD1. The germline CDR1 and CDR2 sequences are SGHTA and FQGNSA. The CDR3 has 16 amino acids. Trimming cost V 5 bases and J 3 bases; bases outside gene matches: 10. This CDR3 is CASSESGTVGGNTIYF. The CDR3, as DNA: TGTGCCAGCAGCGAATCCGGGACAGTCGGTGGAAACACCATATATTTT.

This clonotype was counted a few times. The chain joins TRBV5-1 to TRBJ1-1; 12 bases agree with TRBD1. The CDR3 consists of 13 residues. Germline-derived CDR1 and CDR2 are SGHRS and YFSETQ. The V gene end was trimmed by 8 bases and the J gene end by 5 bases; junction bases not matched to a gene: 4. The CDR3 spells CASVGQGATEAFF. The DNA for the CDR3 is TGCGCCAGTGTGGGACAGGGGGCAACTGAAGCTTTCTTT.

In its sample, this clonotype was seen a few times. The chain links TRBV4-3 to TRBJ2-2; D gene uncertain. Germline lookup yields CDR1 LGHNA and CDR2 YSLEER. The CDR3 runs to 16 residues. V lost 0 bases and J lost 3, with 11 bases in between. CDR3 sequence reads: CASSQDVNTYTGELFF. CDR3 nucleotide sequence: TGCGCCAGCAGCCAAGATGTGAACACATACACCGGGGAGCTGTTTTTT.

The V call is TRBV5-1, the J call TRBJ1-2; possibly TRBD1 for D (6 bases). V lost 4 bases, J lost 4 bases, and 14 bases lay in between. CDR1 SGHRS and CDR2 YFSETQ come from the germline V gene. CDR3 size: 14 residues. This CDR3 reads CASSGGGLAYGYTF. As DNA, the CDR3 is TGCGCCAGCAGCGGTGGGGGGCTAGCCTATGGCTACACCTTC.

This clonotype was observed a few times. This chain connects TRBV30 to TRBJ2-7, with 7 bases matching TRBD1. The junction had 2 bases not matched to a gene; V was cut back by 4 bases and J by 5 bases. The CDR3 consists of 11 residues. Germline values: CDR1 GTSNPN, CDR2 SVGIG (reference sequence). CDR3 in amino acids: CAWNRGDEQYF. CDR3 nucleotide sequence: TGTGCCTGGAACAGGGGCGACGAGCAGTACTTC.

The rearrangement links TRBV27 to TRBJ1-1; D is unresolved. V was trimmed by 1 base and J by 3 bases, leaving 6 bases between them. This CDR3 has 13 residues. Germline-derived CDR1 and CDR2 are MNHEY and SMNVEV (reference sequence). The CDR3 coding sequence is TGTGCCAGCAGTTTATTTCGGCACACTGAAGCTTTCTTT. Protein product: CASSLFRHTEAFF.

This clonotype occurred a few times. The J gene is TRBJ2-7, the V gene TRBV7-2, with 10 bases matching TRBD2. J lost 3 bases, V lost 5 bases, and 7 bases had no gene match. This CDR3 spans 15 amino acids. From germline, CDR1 is SGHTA and CDR2 FQGNSA. The CDR3 coding sequence is TGTGCCAGCAGCCAACGGGCTAGCGGGGGCTACGAGCAGTACGTC. Translating it yields CASSQRASGGYEQYV.

This sequence joins TRBV7-2 and TRBJ1-6; D may be TRBD1 (5 bases). The CDR3 has 15 amino acids. V was trimmed by 6 bases and J by 10 bases, leaving 19 bases between them. Germline V gene sequence: CDR1 SGHTA, CDR2 FQGNSA. The CDR3 DNA follows: TGTGCCAGCAGGGGCACGCTAGGGACCAGGTCACCCCTCCACTTT. It codes for CASRGTLGTRSPLHF.

The chain links TRBV7-2 to TRBJ2-3; D remains ambiguous. Germline loops: CDR1 SGHTA, CDR2 FQGNSA. This CDR3 has 13 residues. Trimming stripped 0 bases from V and 2 bases from J, with 3 bases between. The CDR3, as DNA: TGTGCCAGCAGCTTAGCCACCACAGATACGCAGTATTTT. This sequence encodes CASSLATTDTQYF. Full variable domain (missing parts from reference TRBV7-2 and TRBJ2-3): GAGVSQSPSNKVTEKGKDVELRCDPISGHTALYWYRQSLGQGLEFLIYFQGNSAPDKSGLPSDRFSAERTGGSVSTLTIQRTQQEDSAVYLCASSLATTDTQYFGPGTRLTVL.

Only a few counts were recorded for this clonotype. The V call is TRBV11-2, the J call TRBJ2-3, with D tentatively TRBD2 (6 bases). Germline V gene lookup returns CDR1 SGHAT and CDR2 FQNNGV. The length of the CDR3 is 15 residues. Trimming removed 0 bases from V and 4 bases from J, with 11 bases in between. CDR3 bases: TGTGCCAGCAGCTTAGACCCCGGGAGTCCAGATACGCAGTATTTT. It is translated as CASSLDPGSPDTQYF.